The 22 T cell receptor beta chains below were found in one sample sequenced in a study of cytomegalovirus exposure and HLA in healthy donors. The data were produced by immunoSEQ multiplex PCR, yet TCRdb's version contains in-frame clones alone and is incomplete. The sample contains 150,000 or so clones, 86% of which appear only once. What was sequenced was PBMCs. These receptors originate from a man aged 18-30 years in good health and CMV-seropositive.

This clone is a singleton in its sample. The J gene is TRBJ2-7, the V gene TRBV5-6, with TRBD1 as a possible D gene (6 bases). V was cut by 3 bases and J by 3 bases, with 13 bases left in between. Germline V CDR1 and CDR2: SGHDT, YYEEEE. The CDR3 runs 14 residues. The CDR3 here is CASSWGPTGYEQYF. The CDR3 nucleotides read TGTGCCAGCAGCTGGGGGCCCACGGGCTACGAGCAGTACTTC. The whole variable domain, filled in from reference TRBV5-6 and TRBJ2-7, reads DAGVTQSPTHLIKTRGQQVTLRCSPKSGHDTVSWYQQALGQGPQFIFQYYEEEERQRGNFPDRFSGHQFPNYSSELNVNALLLGDSALYLCASSWGPTGYEQYFGPGTRLTVT.

The chain carries TRBV5-1 and TRBJ2-2; 7 bases align to TRBD2. The CDR3 runs to 13 residues. The germline gives CDR1 SGHRS, CDR2 YFSETQ. Trimming took 4 bases from V and 6 from J; bases not matched to a gene: 3. The CDR3 region is CASSREGSGELFF. The CDR3 DNA reads TGCGCCAGCAGCAGGGAGGGGTCCGGGGAGCTGTTTTTT.

The chain combines TRBV7-7 with TRBJ2-1; D possibly corresponds to TRBD2 (7 bases). CDR1 SSHAT and CDR2 FNYEAQ come from the germline V gene (reference sequence). The CDR3 contains 15 residues. V lost 3 bases and J 7 bases, leaving 16 bases between the germline ends. The CDR3 is CASSFGGGSLNEQFF. In nucleotides, the CDR3 is TGTGCCAGCAGCTTTGGGGGCGGGAGCCTAAATGAGCAGTTCTTC. Supplemented by reference TRBV7-7 and TRBJ2-1, the full variable domain reads GAGVSQSPRYKVTKRGQDVTLRCDPISSHATLYWYQQALGQGPEFLTYFNYEAQPDKSGLPSDRFSAERPEGSISTLTIQRTEQRDSAMYRCASSFGGGSLNEQFFGPGTRLTVL.

The chain is built from TRBV5-6 and TRBJ1-2; tentative D call: TRBD1 (6 bases). The CDR3 totals 15 residues. V was pared by 3 bases and J by 0 bases, with 12 bases between. CDR1 is SGHDT, CDR2 YYEEEE, per germline. The CDR3 DNA follows: TGTGCCAGCAGCTCTGACGACAGGACTAACTATGGCTACACCTTC. Its translation is CASSSDDRTNYGYTF. The entire variable domain, with the rest obtained from reference TRBV5-6 and TRBJ1-2, is as follows: DAGVTQSPTHLIKTRGQQVTLRCSPKSGHDTVSWYQQALGQGPQFIFQYYEEEERQRGNFPDRFSGHQFPNYSSELNVNALLLGDSALYLCASSSDDRTNYGYTFGSGTRLTVV.

The chain combines TRBV9 with TRBJ2-1, with a tentative D call TRBD2 (5 bases). The V gene's germline CDR1 is SGDLS and CDR2 YYNGEE. Trimming left V 2 bases short and J 4 bases short, with 13 bases between. The CDR3 spans 15 residues. The CDR3 DNA reads as TGTGCCAGCAGCGTCGGCAGCGGAATTTACAATGAGCAGTTCTTC. Residues: CASSVGSGIYNEQFF.

For this clone: Additional DNA sequences in this sample encode the identical CDR3. The J gene is TRBJ1-5, the V gene TRBV7-2; TRBD1 matches 7 bases. The CDR3 extends over 13 amino acids. The trim removed 3 bases at V and 6 bases at J, leaving 2 bases unmatched. In germline, CDR1 is SGHTA, CDR2 FQGNSA. The CDR3 reads CASSFQGGQPQHF. Here the CDR3 DNA reads TGTGCCAGCAGCTTCCAGGGGGGTCAGCCCCAGCATTTT.

Points on this clone: This sample includes further DNA sequences coding for the same CDR3. This rearrangement joins TRBV7-2 to TRBJ1-3; 8 bases are a match to TRBD1. V lost 5 bases, J lost 3 bases, and 3 bases stayed unmatched. The CDR3 length is 14 residues. CDR1 is SGHTA and CDR2 is FQGNSA in the germline V gene. The CDR3 reads CASSPGTGGNTIYF. CDR3 bases: TGTGCCAGCAGCCCGGGGACAGGTGGAAACACCATATATTTT.

The sample holds one count of this clone. This sequence joins TRBV5-4 and TRBJ2-1, with 10 bases identical to TRBD2. J gave up 9 bases and V 3 bases, and 9 bases lay outside the gene matches. Per germline, CDR1 SGHNT and CDR2 YYREEE (reference sequence). This CDR3 spans 15 amino acids. CDR3: CASSSLAGGGTEQFF. As DNA, the CDR3 is TGTGCCAGCAGCTCCTTAGCGGGGGGCGGGACTGAGCAGTTCTTC.

V and J are TRBV5-6 and TRBJ2-1, with 10 bases lining up with TRBD1. V was clipped by 0 bases and J by 12 bases; unmatched bases: 9. The CDR3 contains 15 residues. Germline CDR1 SGHDT, CDR2 YYEEEE. DNA of the CDR3: TGTGCCAGCAGCTTGGAGGGGACAGGGGCCGGGGGGCAGTTCTTC. It yields the protein CASSLEGTGAGGQFF. Complete variable domain (other parts from reference TRBV5-6 and TRBJ2-1): DAGVTQSPTHLIKTRGQQVTLRCSPKSGHDTVSWYQQALGQGPQFIFQYYEEEERQRGNFPDRFSGHQFPNYSSELNVNALLLGDSALYLCASSLEGTGAGGQFFGPGTRLTVL.

In its sample, this clone was seen once. The chain uses TRBV30 and TRBJ2-3; D is ambiguous. Germline V gene data show CDR1 as GTSNPN and CDR2 as SVGIG (reference sequence). CDR3 length equals 13 residues. V gave up 0 bases and J gave up 5 bases, with 9 bases separating them. CDR3 nucleotide sequence: TGTGCCTGGAGTGTTCGAACGAGAGATACGCAGTATTTT. Protein sequence: CAWSVRTRDTQYF. Filled out from reference TRBV30 and TRBJ2-3, the complete variable domain reads SQTIHQWPATLVQPVGSPLSLECTVEGTSNPNLYWYRQAAGRGLQLLFYSVGIGQISSEVPQNLSASRPQDRQFILSSKKLLLSDSGFYLCAWSVRTRDTQYFGPGTRLTVL.

This clone was seen more than once but under ten times. The chain links TRBV7-7 to TRBJ2-7; 10 nucleotides align to TRBD1. Germline lookup yields CDR1 SSHAT and CDR2 FNYEAQ (reference sequence). This CDR3 is 13 amino acids long. Trimming took 4 bases from V and 5 from J; bases not matched to a gene: 2. The CDR3 spells CASSSGTGDEQYF. CDR3 in DNA: TGTGCCAGCAGCTCCGGGACAGGGGACGAGCAGTACTTC.

The chain has TRBV5-1 and TRBJ1-1, with D possibly being TRBD1 (5 bases). This CDR3 comprises 11 residues. CDR1 is SGHRS and CDR2 is YFSETQ in the germline V gene. V was shortened by 4 bases and J by 5 bases, with 6 bases between the two germline ends. Here the CDR3 DNA reads TGCGCCAGCAGCGGGGGGACTGAAGCTTTCTTT. Protein: CASSGGTEAFF.

The J gene is TRBJ2-1, the V gene TRBV21-1; TRBD1, as called in the table, went unchecked against the DNA. TRBV21-1 is described as a pseudogene. The CDR3 is made up of 14 amino acids. The CDR3 protein is CASSTGTGYNEQFF. The CDR3 bases are TGTGCCAGCAGCACAGGGACAGGGTACAATGAGCAGTTCTTC.

The rearrangement joins TRBV29-1 to TRBJ2-4; D not resolved. The germline CDR1 and CDR2 sequences are SQVTM and ANQGSEA. CDR3 size: 12 residues. The V end lost 4 bases, the J end lost 6 bases, and 10 bases lay between the germline ends. CDR3 protein: CSVVSVGNIQYF. CDR3 DNA: TGCAGCGTTGTAAGCGTCGGAAACATTCAGTACTTC.

The J gene is TRBJ2-3, the V gene TRBV15; 16 nucleotides align to TRBD2. Germline CDR1 reads LNHNV; CDR2 reads YYDKDF (reference sequence). The V gene end was trimmed by 3 bases and the J gene end by 0 bases; junction bases not matched to a gene: 15. This CDR3 region has 22 residues. CDR3 residues: CATSSPISGLAGGVSSTDTQYF. For the CDR3, the DNA is TGTGCCACCAGCAGTCCTATTTCGGGACTAGCGGGGGGGGTCTCTAGCACAGATACGCAGTATTTT.

The chain combines TRBV4-1 with TRBJ1-1; a weak D match, TRBD1 (6 bases). V was trimmed by 0 bases and J by 1 base, leaving 15 bases between them. The CDR3 runs 17 residues. Germline V gene data show CDR1 as MGHRA and CDR2 as YSYEKL. The CDR3 DNA follows: TGCGCCAGCAGCCAAGAGATAGGACAGACCTCGAACACTGAAGCTTTCTTT. Protein product: CASSQEIGQTSNTEAFF.

The CDR3, as DNA: TGCGCCAGCAGGTGGACAGGGGAACTATCCTACGAGCAGTACTTC. Its protein product is CASRWTGELSYEQYF. The chain recombines TRBV5-1 with TRBJ2-7, with 9 nucleotides matching TRBD1. Per the germline V gene, CDR1 is SGHRS and CDR2 is YFSETQ. Losses at the gene ends were 5 bases for V and 1 base for J; bases not matched to a gene: 7. This CDR3 has 15 amino acids.

CDR3 amino acids: CAWAVGDTEAFF. CDR3 DNA sequence: TGTGCCTGGGCGGTAGGAGACACTGAAGCTTTCTTT. V usage is TRBV30 and J usage is TRBJ1-1; D not certain. The CDR3 contains 12 residues. V was pared by 5 bases and J by 3 bases, with 10 bases between. In germline, CDR1 is GTSNPN, CDR2 SVGIG (reference sequence).

This clone was recorded only once. The chain uses TRBV5-4 and TRBJ2-1, with D perhaps TRBD1 (5 bases). The V gene lost 6 bases and the J gene lost 5 bases, with 9 bases spanning the gap. This CDR3 has 12 amino acids. Per the germline V gene, CDR1 is SGHNT and CDR2 is YYREEE (reference sequence). CDR3 in amino acids: CASKGVDNEQFF. DNA for the CDR3: TGTGCCAGCAAAGGGGTAGACAATGAGCAGTTCTTC.

The chain links TRBV6-6 to TRBJ2-1; 7 bases match TRBD1. The CDR3 spans 15 residues. The germline V gene encodes CDR1 MNHNY and CDR2 SVGAGI (reference sequence). Unmatched junction bases numbered 13, after V lost 7 bases and J lost 7 bases. In DNA, the CDR3 is TGTGCCAGCATCCCGACAGGGCTTGGGCGAAATGAGCAGTTCTTC. Translating gives CASIPTGLGRNEQFF.

The V call is TRBV11-2, the J call TRBJ1-6; 12 positions agree with TRBD1. Losses at the gene ends were 1 base for V and 9 bases for J; bases not matched to a gene: 4. The CDR3 is made up of 16 amino acids. CDR1 is SGHAT and CDR2 is FQNNGV in the germline V gene. CDR3 sequence (DNA): TGTGCCAGCAGCTTAGGAGGGACAGGGGGCGGTTCACCCCTCCACTTT. Translating it yields CASSLGGTGGGSPLHF.

The chain carries TRBV6-6 and TRBJ1-1; TRBD1 matches at 9 bases. CDR1 MNHNY and CDR2 SVGAGI come from the germline V gene (reference sequence). The CDR3 totals 15 residues. Trimming removed 2 bases from V and 8 bases from J; junction bases left unmatched: 9. The CDR3 spells CASSYPETGGIEAFF. The DNA for the CDR3 is TGTGCCAGCAGTTACCCAGAAACAGGGGGCATCGAAGCTTTCTTT.